Below, one TCR beta chain is given with its context. The trim removed 5 bases at V and 5 bases at J, leaving 15 bases unmatched. The CDR3 extends over 17 amino acids. Germline CDR1 is SGHTA and CDR2 is FQGTGA. As processed by the authors: How many nucleated cells were present was estimated from reference gene primer amplification. Assay used: immunoSEQ multiplex PCR; TCRdb lists only in-frame clones, some missing. V and J calls plus clone size are reproduced from that table; the DNA served to infer D and trimming. Of about 400,000 clones in the sample, approximately 86% were seen once. The entry originates in a study of blood T cell repertoires in COVID-19. Study summary: There were acute and convalescent COVID-19 samples, and they came from the United States, Italy and Spain. T cells, B-cell-depleted T cells, or PBMCs supplied cDNA or gDNA.

Input material: peripheral blood. The rearrangement links TRBV7-3 to TRBJ2-7; TRBD2 agrees at 10 bases. This TCR was recovered from a human donor in a cohort sampled during active COVID-19. CDR3: CASSDRRAGGRANEQYF. The CDR3 DNA reads as TGTGCCAGCAGCGATCGTAGAGCGGGGGGGCGAGCAAACGAGCAGTACTTC.